The next 11 T cell receptor beta chains were all read from a single sample in a study of blood T cell repertoires in COVID-19. Profiling relied on immunoSEQ multiplex PCR, and the TCRdb table lists in-frame clones only, not all of them. The sample lists about 190,000 clones, 80% seen once, with about 6.3% in the top ten. The sequenced sample consisted of peripheral blood. The origin of the receptors is a man in his 60s with acute or convalescent COVID-19.

The CDR3 reads CAISESGGATEAFF. The CDR3 region has the DNA TGTGCCATCAGTGAGTCTGGGGGGGCCACTGAAGCTTTCTTT. V usage is TRBV10-3 and J usage is TRBJ1-1, with a weak D call TRBD1 (6 bases). The V end was cut by 0 bases, the J end by 4 bases, with 9 bases between. From germline, CDR1 is ENHRY and CDR2 SYGVKD. This CDR3 region has 14 residues.

This chain connects TRBV5-1 to TRBJ2-7, with TRBD1 as a possible D gene (5 bases). The CDR3 totals 14 residues. Germline assignment: CDR1 SGHRS and CDR2 YFSETQ. V lost 0 bases to trimming and J lost 2 bases, with 9 bases between them. CDR3 coding DNA: TGCGCCAGCAGCTTGGGACAGACAACCTACGAGCAGTACTTC. Its protein product is CASSLGQTTYEQYF.

This clone was seen a handful of times. V is TRBV5-5 and J is TRBJ2-7; D gene ambiguous. The germline gives CDR1 SGHKS, CDR2 YYEKEE (reference sequence). The V gene lost 3 bases and the J gene lost 3 bases, with 10 bases spanning the gap. The CDR3 sequence is 13 residues long. In DNA, the CDR3 is TGTGCCAGCAGCTCCGCGGCGCTCTACGAGCAGTACTTC. It yields the protein CASSSAALYEQYF.

In regard to this clone: The junction departs from the called germline gene at one end, perhaps through a read error. This chain joins TRBV7-7 and TRBJ2-1; 10 bases line up with TRBD2. CDR3 size: 15 residues. Germline V CDR1 and CDR2: SSHAT, FNYEAQ (reference sequence). The CDR3 region has the DNA TGTGCTAGCAGCCCCCAAGCGGGGGGGCCCAATGAGCAGTTCTTC. This sequence encodes CASSPQAGGPNEQFF. The full variable domain, its missing parts supplied by reference TRBV7-7 and TRBJ2-1, is GAGVSQSPRYKVTKRGQDVTLRCDPISSHATLYWYQQALGQGPEFLTYFNYEAQPDKSGLPSDRFSAERPEGSISTLTIQRTEQRDSAMYRCASSPQAGGPNEQFFGPGTRLTVL.

This clone appeared a single time. The V gene is TRBV4-1, the J gene TRBJ1-3; no firm D call. The CDR3 loop spans 12 amino acids. Germline V CDR1 and CDR2: MGHRA, YSYEKL. Trimming took 2 bases from V and 5 from J, leaving 4 bases between them. The CDR3, as DNA: TGCGCCAGCAGCCAACCAAGAAACACCATATATTTT. This encodes CASSQPRNTIYF.

The chain recombines TRBV7-2 with TRBJ1-4; 9 bases line up with TRBD1. This CDR3 is 15 amino acids long. V gave up 7 bases and J gave up 8 bases; unmatched junction bases: 11. Germline V gives CDR1 SGHTA, CDR2 FQGNSA. The CDR3 DNA sequence: TGTGCCAGCACCATGACCGGACAGGGGAACGAAAAACTGTTTTTT. Translation: CASTMTGQGNEKLFF.

This chain connects TRBV19 to TRBJ1-1, with D possibly being TRBD1 (5 bases). The V gene lost 6 bases and the J gene lost 0 bases, with 20 bases spanning the gap. Germline CDR1 and CDR2: LNHDA and SQIVND (reference sequence). The CDR3 runs to 17 residues. The CDR3 sequence: CASSLPERGGMNTEAFF. The CDR3 DNA sequence: TGTGCCAGTAGCCTACCCGAAAGGGGCGGCATGAACACTGAAGCTTTCTTT.

Comments on this clone: Within the sample, other DNA sequences also encode this same CDR3. V is TRBV3-1 (or the pseudogene TRBV3-2) and J is TRBJ2-7, with D tentatively TRBD2 (6 bases). The CDR3 runs 11 residues. CDR1 is LGHDT and CDR2 is YNNKEL in the germline V gene (reference sequence). Between the trimmed V and J ends, which lost 3 bases and 7 bases, there was a span of 7 bases. The CDR3 DNA reads as TGTGCCAGCAGCCAGGGGGGAGAGCAGTACTTC. Its translation is CASSQGGEQYF.

The V call is TRBV6-4, the J call TRBJ2-1; 10 bases map to TRBD2. Trimming cost V 0 bases and J 3 bases; bases outside gene matches: 5. The CDR3 has 17 amino acids. The germline V gene encodes CDR1 MRHNA and CDR2 SNTAGT. Here the CDR3 DNA reads TGTGCCAGCAGTGACTCCAGCGGGGGGGCCGGCTACAATGAGCAGTTCTTC. The encoded protein is CASSDSSGGAGYNEQFF.

This clone was seen only once. This chain joins TRBV2 and TRBJ2-3, with a weak D call TRBD2 (5 bases). Germline CDR1 reads SNHLY; CDR2 reads FYNNEI. The CDR3 is made up of 15 amino acids. Trimming pared 5 bases from V and 2 bases from J, leaving 14 bases between. CDR3 in DNA: TGTGCCAGCAGTCGGACGGAGGAATACACAGATACGCAGTATTTT. This gives the protein CASSRTEEYTDTQYF.

This chain links TRBV7-9 with TRBJ2-2; possible D gene TRBD2, 5 bases. Germline CDR1 is SEHNR and CDR2 is FQNEAQ (reference sequence). Trimming cost V 3 bases and J 6 bases, with 11 bases left between them. The CDR3 is 14 amino acids. The CDR3 region is CASSFVSGSGELFF. For the CDR3, the DNA is TGTGCCAGCAGCTTCGTCTCGGGATCCGGGGAGCTGTTTTTT.